This T cell receptor beta chain comes out of a study of PD-1 blockade in classical Hodgkin lymphoma. Study information: With a 2-week interval, patients received intravenous nivolumab at 3 mg/kg. General study results and limits: Complete responders had baseline diversity similar to newly diagnosed patients. There remain no defined causes for the repertoire differences, which possibly reflect disease activity or prior therapy. Patients starting nivolumab less than 1 year after ASCT had lower diversity and were excluded from later analyses.

Brentuximab vedotin exposure varied among the patients, all of whom had relapsed after autologous stem cell transplantation. The repertoire was sequenced with immunoSEQ multiplex PCR; TCRdb's copy has only in-frame clones and lacks some. The sample holds some 30,000 clones, 60% to 85% seen once. About this clone itself: Its antigen is currently unknown.

The CDR3 is 11 amino acids. The receptor comes from a human donor with classical Hodgkin lymphoma. V usage is TRBV21-1 and J usage is TRBJ2-7. TRBV21-1 is a documented pseudogene. The sample was peripheral blood mononuclear cells (PBMCs), taken before the second cycle of nivolumab. CDR3 amino acids: CASSKEGSDHF. In nucleotides, the CDR3 is TGTGCCAGCAGCAAAGAAGGGTCGGATCACTTC.